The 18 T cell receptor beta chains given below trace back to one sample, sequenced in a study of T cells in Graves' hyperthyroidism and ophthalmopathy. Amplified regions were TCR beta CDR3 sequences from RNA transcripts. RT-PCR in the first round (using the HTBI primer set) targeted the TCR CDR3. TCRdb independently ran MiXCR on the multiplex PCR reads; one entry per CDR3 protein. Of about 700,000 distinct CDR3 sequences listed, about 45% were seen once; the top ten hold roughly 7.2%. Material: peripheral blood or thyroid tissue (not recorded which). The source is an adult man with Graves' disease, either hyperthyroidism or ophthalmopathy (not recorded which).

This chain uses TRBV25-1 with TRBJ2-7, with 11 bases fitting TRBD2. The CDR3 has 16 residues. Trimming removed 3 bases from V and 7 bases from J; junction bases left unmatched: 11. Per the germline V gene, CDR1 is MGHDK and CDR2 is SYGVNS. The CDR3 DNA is TGTGCCAGCAGTGATAGCGGGAGGGCCTCCACCAGTGAGCAGTACTTC. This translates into CASSDSGRASTSEQYF.

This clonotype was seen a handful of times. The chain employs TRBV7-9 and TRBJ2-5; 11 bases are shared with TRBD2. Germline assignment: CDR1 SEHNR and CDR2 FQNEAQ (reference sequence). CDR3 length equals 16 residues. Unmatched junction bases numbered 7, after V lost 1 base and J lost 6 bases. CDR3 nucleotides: TGTGCCAGCAGCTTAGGGGGTAGCGGGAGGGAAAAGACCCAGTACTTC. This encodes CASSLGGSGREKTQYF.

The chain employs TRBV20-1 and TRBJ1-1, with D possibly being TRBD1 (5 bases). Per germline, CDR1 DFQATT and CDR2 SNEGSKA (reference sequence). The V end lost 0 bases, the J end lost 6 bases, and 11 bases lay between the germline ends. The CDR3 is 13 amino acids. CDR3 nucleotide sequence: TGCAGTGCTAGAGATCAGGGTGGCGCTGAAGCTTTCTTT. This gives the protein CSARDQGGAEAFF.

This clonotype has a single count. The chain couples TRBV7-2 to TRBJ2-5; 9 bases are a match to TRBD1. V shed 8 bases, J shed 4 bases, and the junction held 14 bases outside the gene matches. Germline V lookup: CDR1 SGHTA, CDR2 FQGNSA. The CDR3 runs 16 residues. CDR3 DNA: TGTGCCAGCTCACCTACGACAGGGGGGAGGCGAGAGACCCAGTACTTC. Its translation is CASSPTTGGRRETQYF. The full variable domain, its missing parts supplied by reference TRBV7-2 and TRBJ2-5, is GAGVSQSPSNKVTEKGKDVELRCDPISGHTALYWYRQSLGQGLEFLIYFQGNSAPDKSGLPSDRFSAERTGGSVSTLTIQRTQQEDSAVYLCASSPTTGGRRETQYFGPGTRLLVL.

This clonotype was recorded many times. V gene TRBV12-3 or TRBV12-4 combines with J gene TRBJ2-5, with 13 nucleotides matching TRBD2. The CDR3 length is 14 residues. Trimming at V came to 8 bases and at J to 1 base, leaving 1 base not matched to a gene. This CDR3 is CASRLAGGQETQYF. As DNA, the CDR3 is TGTGCCAGCCGACTAGCGGGAGGCCAAGAGACCCAGTACTTC.

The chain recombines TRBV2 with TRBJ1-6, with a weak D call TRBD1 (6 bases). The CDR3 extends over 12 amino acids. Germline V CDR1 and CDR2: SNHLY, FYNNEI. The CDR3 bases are TGTGCTAGGGGGGACCTTAATTCACCCCTCCACTTT. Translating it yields CARGDLNSPLHF.

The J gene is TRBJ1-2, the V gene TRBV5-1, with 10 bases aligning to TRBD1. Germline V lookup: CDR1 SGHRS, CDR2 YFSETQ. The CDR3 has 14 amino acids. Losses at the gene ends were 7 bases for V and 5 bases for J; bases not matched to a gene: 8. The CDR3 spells CASYPGTGVYGYTF. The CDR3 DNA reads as TGCGCCAGCTACCCCGGGACAGGGGTTTATGGCTACACCTTC.

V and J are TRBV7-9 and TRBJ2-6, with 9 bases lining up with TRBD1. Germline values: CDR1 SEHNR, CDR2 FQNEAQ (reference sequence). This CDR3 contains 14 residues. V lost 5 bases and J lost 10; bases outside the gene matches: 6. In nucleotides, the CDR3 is TGTGCCAGCAGCACCGGGACAGGGACTAACGTCCTGACTTTC. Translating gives CASSTGTGTNVLTF.

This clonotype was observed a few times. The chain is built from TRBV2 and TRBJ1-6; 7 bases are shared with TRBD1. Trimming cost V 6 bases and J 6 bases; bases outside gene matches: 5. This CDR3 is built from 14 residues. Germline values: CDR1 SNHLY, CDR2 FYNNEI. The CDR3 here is CASRTGQPNSPLHF. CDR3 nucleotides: TGTGCCAGCAGGACGGGACAGCCTAATTCACCCCTCCACTTT.

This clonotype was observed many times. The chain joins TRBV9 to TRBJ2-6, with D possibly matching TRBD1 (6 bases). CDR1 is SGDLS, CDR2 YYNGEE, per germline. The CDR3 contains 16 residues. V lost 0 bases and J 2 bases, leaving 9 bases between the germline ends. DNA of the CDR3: TGTGCCAGCAGCGTAGTAGGGGGAGCTGGGGCCAACGTCCTGACTTTC. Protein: CASSVVGGAGANVLTF.

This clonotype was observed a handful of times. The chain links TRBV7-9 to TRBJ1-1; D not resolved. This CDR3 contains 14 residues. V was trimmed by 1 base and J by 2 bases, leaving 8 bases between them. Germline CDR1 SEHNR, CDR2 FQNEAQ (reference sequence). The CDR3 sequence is CASSLVRLNTEAFF. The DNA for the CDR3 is TGTGCCAGCAGCTTAGTGAGATTAAACACTGAAGCTTTCTTT.

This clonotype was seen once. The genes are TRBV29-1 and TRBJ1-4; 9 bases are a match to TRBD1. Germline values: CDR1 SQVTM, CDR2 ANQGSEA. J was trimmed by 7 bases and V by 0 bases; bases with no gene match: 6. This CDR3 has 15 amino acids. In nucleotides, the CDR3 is TGCAGCGTTGAAGATTTTGAGACAGGGGGTGAAAAACTGTTTTTT. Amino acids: CSVEDFETGGEKLFF.

The CDR3 nucleotides are TGTGCCAGCAGGGTCTGGACGGGAATCTATGGCTACACCTTC. This gives the protein CASRVWTGIYGYTF. The chain carries TRBV2 and TRBJ1-2; D is unresolved. The CDR3 loop spans 14 amino acids. V lost 6 bases and J lost 4, with 15 bases in between. From germline, CDR1 is SNHLY and CDR2 FYNNEI.

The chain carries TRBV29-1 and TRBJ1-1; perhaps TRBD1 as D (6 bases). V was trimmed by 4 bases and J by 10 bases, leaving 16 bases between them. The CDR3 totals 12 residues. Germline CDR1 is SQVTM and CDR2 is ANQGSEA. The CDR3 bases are TGCAGCGTTGTTTCGGGGGCTGTAGGAGCTTTCTTT. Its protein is CSVVSGAVGAFF.

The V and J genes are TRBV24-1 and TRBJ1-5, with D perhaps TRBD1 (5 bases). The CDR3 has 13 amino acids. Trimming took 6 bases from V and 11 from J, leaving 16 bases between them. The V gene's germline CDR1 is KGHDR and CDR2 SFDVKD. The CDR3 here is CATSSGAWETQHF. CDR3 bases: TGTGCCACCAGTTCCGGGGCATGGGAGACCCAGCATTTT.

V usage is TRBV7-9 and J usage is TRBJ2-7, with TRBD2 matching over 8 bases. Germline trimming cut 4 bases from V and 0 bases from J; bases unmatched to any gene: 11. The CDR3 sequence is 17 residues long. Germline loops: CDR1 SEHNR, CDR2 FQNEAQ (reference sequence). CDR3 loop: CASSSGDLAGSSYEQYF. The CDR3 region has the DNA TGTGCCAGCAGCTCAGGTGACCTAGCGGGTAGCTCCTACGAGCAGTACTTC.

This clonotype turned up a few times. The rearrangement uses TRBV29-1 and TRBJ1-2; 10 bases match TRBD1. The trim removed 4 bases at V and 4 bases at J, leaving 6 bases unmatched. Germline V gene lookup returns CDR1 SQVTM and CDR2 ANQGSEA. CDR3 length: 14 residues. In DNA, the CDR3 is TGCAGCGTTGGGAACCGGGACAGGGGCTATGGCTACACCTTC. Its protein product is CSVGNRDRGYGYTF.

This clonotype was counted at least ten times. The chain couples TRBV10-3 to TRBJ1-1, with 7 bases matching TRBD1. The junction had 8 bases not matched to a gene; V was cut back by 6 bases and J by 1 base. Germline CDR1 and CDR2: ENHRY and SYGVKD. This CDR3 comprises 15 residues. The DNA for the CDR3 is TGTGCCATCAGGGATACGACAGGGTCGAACACTGAAGCTTTCTTT. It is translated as CAIRDTTGSNTEAFF.